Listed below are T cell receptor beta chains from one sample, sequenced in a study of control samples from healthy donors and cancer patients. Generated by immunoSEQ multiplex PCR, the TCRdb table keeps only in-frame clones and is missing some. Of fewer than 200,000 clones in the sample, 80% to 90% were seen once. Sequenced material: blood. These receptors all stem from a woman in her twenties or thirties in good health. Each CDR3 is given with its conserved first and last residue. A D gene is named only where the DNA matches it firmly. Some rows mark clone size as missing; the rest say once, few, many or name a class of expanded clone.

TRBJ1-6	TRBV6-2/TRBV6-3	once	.	CASSNPRTEENSPLHF	TGTGCCAGCAGTAACCCACGGACGGAGGAGAATTCACCCCTCCACTTT
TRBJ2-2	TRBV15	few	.	CATSGRVRGGELFF	TGTGCCACCAGCGGCAGGGTCCGGGGCGGGGAGCTGTTTTTT
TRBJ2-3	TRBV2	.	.	CASSAADTQYF	TGTGCCAGCAGCGCCGCAGATACGCAGTATTTT
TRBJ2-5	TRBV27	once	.	CASKIGGGKATQYF	TGTGCCAGCAAAATTGGAGGGGGGAAAGCGACCCAGTACTTC
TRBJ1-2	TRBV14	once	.	CASSQVLRWGYTF	TGTGCCAGCAGCCAAGTTCTGAGGTGGGGCTACACCTTC
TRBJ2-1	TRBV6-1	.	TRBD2	CASSESPSGVFSYNEQFF	TGTGCCAGCAGTGAGAGCCCCAGCGGGGTCTTTTCCTACAATGAGCAGTTCTTC
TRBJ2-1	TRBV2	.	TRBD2	CASSAGTRLNEQFF	TGTGCCAGCAGTGCCGGGACTAGGTTGAATGAGCAGTTCTTC
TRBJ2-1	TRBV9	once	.	CASSPQTGRGNEQFF	TGTGCCAGCAGCCCCCAGACCGGGCGGGGTAATGAGCAGTTCTTC
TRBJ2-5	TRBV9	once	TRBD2	CASSPTGLAELETQYF	TGTGCCAGCAGCCCTACGGGACTAGCGGAGTTAGAGACCCAGTACTTC
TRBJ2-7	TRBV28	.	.	CASSLRRPPEQYF	TGTGCCAGCAGTTTAAGGCGGCCCCCTGAGCAGTACTTC
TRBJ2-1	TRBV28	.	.	CASSLRGLNEQFF	TGTGCCAGCAGTTTACGGGGGCTCAATGAGCAGTTCTTC
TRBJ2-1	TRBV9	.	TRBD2	CASSGGLAGGNEQFF	TGTGCCAGCAGCGGCGGACTAGCGGGGGGCAATGAGCAGTTCTTC
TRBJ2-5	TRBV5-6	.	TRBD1	CASSRPSGQGRETQYF	TGTGCCAGCAGCCGCCCCTCCGGACAGGGCAGGGAGACCCAGTACTTC
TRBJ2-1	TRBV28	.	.	CASTSPHEQFF	TGTGCCAGCACAAGCCCGCATGAGCAGTTCTTC
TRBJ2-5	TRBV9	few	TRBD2	CASSTLLGRGTQYF	TGTGCCAGCAGCACCCTCCTAGGGAGGGGGACCCAGTACTTC
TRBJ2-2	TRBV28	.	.	CASSLGAGELFF	TGTGCCAGCAGTTTGGGCGCCGGGGAGCTGTTTTTT
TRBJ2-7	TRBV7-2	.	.	CASSLGTGLTYEQYF	TGTGCCAGCAGCTTAGGGACGGGACTGACCTACGAGCAGTACTTC
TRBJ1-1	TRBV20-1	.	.	CSASGLQRGTEAFF	TGCAGTGCTAGTGGGCTGCAGCGAGGCACTGAAGCTTTCTTT
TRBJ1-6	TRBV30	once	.	CAWSRIQRVDNSPLHF	TGTGCCTGGAGCCGTATACAGAGAGTGGACAATTCACCCCTCCACTTT
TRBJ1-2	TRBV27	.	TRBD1	CASSSDRGYGYTF	TGTGCCAGCAGTTCGGACAGGGGCTATGGCTACACCTTC
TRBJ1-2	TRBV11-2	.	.	CASSSWGRNSNYGYTF	TGTGCCAGCAGCTCCTGGGGGAGGAACTCTAACTATGGCTACACCTTC
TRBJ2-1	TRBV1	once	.	CTSSQDTSLAGSQRPYNEQFF	TGCACCAGCAGCCAAGACACTTCTCTAGCGGGGAGTCAGAGGCCCTACAATGAGCAGTTCTTC
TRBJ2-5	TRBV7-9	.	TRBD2	CASSIAGGMETQYF	TGTGCCAGCAGCATAGCGGGGGGGATGGAGACCCAGTACTTC
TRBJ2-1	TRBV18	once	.	CASSPLQVFRGRLSEQFF	TGTGCCAGCTCACCACTTCAAGTTTTCAGGGGACGGCTGAGTGAGCAGTTCTTC
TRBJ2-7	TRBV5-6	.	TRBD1	CASSLGTGVYEQYF	TGTGCCAGCAGCCTCGGGACAGGTGTTTACGAGCAGTACTTC
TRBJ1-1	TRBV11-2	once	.	CASSFGGQFGVYTEAFF	TGTGCCAGCAGCTTTGGTGGACAGTTCGGCGTTTACACTGAAGCTTTCTTT
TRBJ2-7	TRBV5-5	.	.	CASSLFSGSYEQYF	TGTGCCAGCAGCTTGTTCTCAGGGAGCTACGAGCAGTACTTC
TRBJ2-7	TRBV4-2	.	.	CASSQTLFYEQYF	TGTGCCAGCAGCCAGACCCTATTTTACGAGCAGTACTTC